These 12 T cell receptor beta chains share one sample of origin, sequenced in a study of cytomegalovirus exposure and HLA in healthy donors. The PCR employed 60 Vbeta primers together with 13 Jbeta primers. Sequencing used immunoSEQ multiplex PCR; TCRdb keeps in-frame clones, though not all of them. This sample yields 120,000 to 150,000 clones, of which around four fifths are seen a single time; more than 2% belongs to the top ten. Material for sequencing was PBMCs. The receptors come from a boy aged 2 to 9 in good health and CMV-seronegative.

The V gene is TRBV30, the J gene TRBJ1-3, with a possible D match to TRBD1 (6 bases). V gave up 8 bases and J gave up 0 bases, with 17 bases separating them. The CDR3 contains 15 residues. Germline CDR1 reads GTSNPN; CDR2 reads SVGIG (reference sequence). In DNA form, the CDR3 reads TGTGCCACTACGGCTCGGACAGCCTCTGGAAACACCATATATTTT. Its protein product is CATTARTASGNTIYF.

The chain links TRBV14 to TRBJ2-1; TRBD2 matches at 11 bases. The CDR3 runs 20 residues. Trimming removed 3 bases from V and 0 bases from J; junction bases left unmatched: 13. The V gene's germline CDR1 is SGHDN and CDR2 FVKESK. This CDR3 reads CASSHTGLAGPFISYNEQFF. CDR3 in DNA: TGTGCCAGCAGCCACACTGGACTAGCGGGCCCTTTTATCTCCTACAATGAGCAGTTCTTC.

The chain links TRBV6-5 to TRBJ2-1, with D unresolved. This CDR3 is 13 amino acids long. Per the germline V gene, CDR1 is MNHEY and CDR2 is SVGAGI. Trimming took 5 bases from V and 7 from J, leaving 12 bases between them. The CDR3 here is CASSLPLFNEQFF. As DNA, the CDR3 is TGTGCCAGCAGTCTCCCCCTGTTTAATGAGCAGTTCTTC.

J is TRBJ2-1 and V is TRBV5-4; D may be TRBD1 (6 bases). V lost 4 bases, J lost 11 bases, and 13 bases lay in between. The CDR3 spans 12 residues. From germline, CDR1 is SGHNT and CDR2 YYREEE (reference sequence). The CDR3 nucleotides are TGTGCCAGCAGCCTAACAGGGAACCAGCAGTTCTTC. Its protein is CASSLTGNQQFF.

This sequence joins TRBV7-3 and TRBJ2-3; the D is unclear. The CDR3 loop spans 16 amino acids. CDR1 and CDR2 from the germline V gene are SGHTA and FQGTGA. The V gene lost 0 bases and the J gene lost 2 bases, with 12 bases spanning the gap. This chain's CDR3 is CASSLTSGGFTDTQYF. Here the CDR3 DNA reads TGTGCCAGCAGCTTAACGAGTGGCGGATTCACAGATACGCAGTATTTT.

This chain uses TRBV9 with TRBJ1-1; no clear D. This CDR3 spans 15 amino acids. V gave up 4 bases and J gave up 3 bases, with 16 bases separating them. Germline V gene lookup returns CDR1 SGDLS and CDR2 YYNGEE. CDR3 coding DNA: TGTGCCAGCAGCTCCGGGTCTGGTAGCGACACTGAAGCTTTCTTT. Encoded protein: CASSSGSGSDTEAFF.

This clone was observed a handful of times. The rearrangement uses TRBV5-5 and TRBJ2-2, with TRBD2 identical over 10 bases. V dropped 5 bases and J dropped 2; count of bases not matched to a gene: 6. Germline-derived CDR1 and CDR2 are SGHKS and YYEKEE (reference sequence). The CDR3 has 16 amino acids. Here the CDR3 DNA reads TGTGCCAGCAGTATATTAGCGGGAGGTAACACCGGGGAGCTGTTTTTT. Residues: CASSILAGGNTGELFF.

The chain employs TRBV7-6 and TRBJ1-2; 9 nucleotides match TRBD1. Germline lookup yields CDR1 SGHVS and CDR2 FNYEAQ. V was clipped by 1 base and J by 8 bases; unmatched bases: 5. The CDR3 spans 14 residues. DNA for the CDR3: TGTGCCAGCAGCTTAGACACAGGGGGCTACGGCTACACCTTC. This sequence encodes CASSLDTGGYGYTF.

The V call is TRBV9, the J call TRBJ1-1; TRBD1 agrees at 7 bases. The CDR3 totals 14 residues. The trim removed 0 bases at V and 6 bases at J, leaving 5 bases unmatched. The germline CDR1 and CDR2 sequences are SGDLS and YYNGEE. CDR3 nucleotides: TGTGCCAGCAGCGTAGCAGACAGGGTAGCTGAAGCTTTCTTT. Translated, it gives CASSVADRVAEAFF. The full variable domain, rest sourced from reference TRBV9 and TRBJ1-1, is DSGVTQTPKHLITATGQRVTLRCSPRSGDLSVYWYQQSLDQGLQFLIQYYNGEERAKGNILERFSAQQFPDLHSELNLSSLELGDSALYFCASSVADRVAEAFFGQGTRLTVV.

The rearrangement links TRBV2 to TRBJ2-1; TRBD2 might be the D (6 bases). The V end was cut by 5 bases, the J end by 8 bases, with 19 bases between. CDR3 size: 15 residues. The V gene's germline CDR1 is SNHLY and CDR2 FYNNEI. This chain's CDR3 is CASSIRDSPPDEQFF. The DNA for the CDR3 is TGTGCCAGCAGTATCCGGGACTCCCCCCCGGATGAGCAGTTCTTC.

This chain's CDR3 is CASSPGGPGTGELFF. CDR3 DNA: TGTGCCAGCAGTCCGGGGGGGCCGGGCACCGGGGAGCTGTTTTTT. The rearrangement uses TRBV7-3 and TRBJ2-2; 8 nucleotides match TRBD2. The CDR3 length is 15 residues. CDR1 is SGHTA, CDR2 FQGTGA, per germline. Trimming took 6 bases from V and 4 from J; bases not matched to a gene: 7.

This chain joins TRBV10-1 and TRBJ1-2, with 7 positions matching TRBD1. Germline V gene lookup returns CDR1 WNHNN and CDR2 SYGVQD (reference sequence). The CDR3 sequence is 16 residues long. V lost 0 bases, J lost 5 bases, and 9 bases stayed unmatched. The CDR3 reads CASSESKVTGPYGYTF. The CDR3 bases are TGCGCCAGCAGTGAGTCCAAAGTGACAGGGCCGTATGGCTACACCTTC.